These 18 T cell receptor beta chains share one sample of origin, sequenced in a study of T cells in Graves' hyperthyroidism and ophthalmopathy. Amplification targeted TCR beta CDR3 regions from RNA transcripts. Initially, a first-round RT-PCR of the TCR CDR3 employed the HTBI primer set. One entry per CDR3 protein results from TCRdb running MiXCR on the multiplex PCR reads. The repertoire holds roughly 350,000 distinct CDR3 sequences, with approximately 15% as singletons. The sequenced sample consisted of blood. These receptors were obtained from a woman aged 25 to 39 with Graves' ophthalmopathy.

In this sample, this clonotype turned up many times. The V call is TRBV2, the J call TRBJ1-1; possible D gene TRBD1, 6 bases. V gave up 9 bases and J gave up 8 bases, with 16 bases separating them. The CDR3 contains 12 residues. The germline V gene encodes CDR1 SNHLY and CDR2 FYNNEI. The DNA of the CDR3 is TGTGCCAGTTCAGGGGTGGATCAGGAAGCTTTCTTT. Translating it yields CASSGVDQEAFF. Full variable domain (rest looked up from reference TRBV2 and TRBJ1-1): EPEVTQTPSHQVTQMGQEVILRCVPISNHLYFYWYRQILGQKVEFLVSFYNNEISEKSEIFDDQFSVERPDGSNFTLKIRSTKLEDSAMYFCASSGVDQEAFFGQGTRLTVV.

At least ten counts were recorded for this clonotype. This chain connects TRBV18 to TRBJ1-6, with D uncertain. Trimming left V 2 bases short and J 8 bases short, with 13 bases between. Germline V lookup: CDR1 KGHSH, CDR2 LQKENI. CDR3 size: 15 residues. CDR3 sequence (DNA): TGTGCCAGCTCACCAGTCACCCTGGGCGATTCACCCCTCCACTTT. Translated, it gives CASSPVTLGDSPLHF.

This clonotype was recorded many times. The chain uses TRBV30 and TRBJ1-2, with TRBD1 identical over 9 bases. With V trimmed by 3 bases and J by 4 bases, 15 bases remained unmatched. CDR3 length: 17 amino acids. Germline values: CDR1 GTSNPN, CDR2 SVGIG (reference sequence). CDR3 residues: CAWRRDRVKKDAYGYTF. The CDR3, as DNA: TGTGCCTGGAGAAGGGACAGGGTGAAGAAGGATGCCTATGGCTACACCTTC. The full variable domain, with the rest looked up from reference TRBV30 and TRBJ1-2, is SQTIHQWPATLVQPVGSPLSLECTVEGTSNPNLYWYRQAAGRGLQLLFYSVGIGQISSEVPQNLSASRPQDRQFILSSKKLLLSDSGFYLCAWRRDRVKKDAYGYTFGSGTRLTVV.

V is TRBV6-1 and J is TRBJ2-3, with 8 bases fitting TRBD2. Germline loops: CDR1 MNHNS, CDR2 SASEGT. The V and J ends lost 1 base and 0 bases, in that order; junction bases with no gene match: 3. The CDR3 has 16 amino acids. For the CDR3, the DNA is TGTGCCAGCAGTGAAGGCGGGGGGACGAGCACAGATACGCAGTATTTT. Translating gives CASSEGGGTSTDTQYF.

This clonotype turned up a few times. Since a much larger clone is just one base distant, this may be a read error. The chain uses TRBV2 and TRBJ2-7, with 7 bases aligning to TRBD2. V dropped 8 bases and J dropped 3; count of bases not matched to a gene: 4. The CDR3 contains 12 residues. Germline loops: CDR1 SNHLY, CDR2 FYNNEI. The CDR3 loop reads CASVGGIYEQYF. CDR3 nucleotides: TGTGCCAGCGTCGGGGGGATCTACGAGCAGTACTTC. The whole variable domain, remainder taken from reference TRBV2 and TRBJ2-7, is EPEVTQTPSHQVTQMGQEVILRCVPISNHLYFYWYRQILGQKVEFLVSFYNNEISEKSEIFDDQFSVERPDGSNFTLKIRSTKLEDSAMYFCASVGGIYEQYFGPGTRLTVT.

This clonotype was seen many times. The CDR3 here is CASSQGRVTSGNTIYF. In nucleotides, the CDR3 is TGTGCCAGCAGCCAAGGGAGGGTAACCTCTGGAAACACCATATATTTT. This chain connects TRBV3-1 to TRBJ1-3; no reliable D call. The CDR3 runs to 16 residues. The V gene lost 1 base and the J gene lost 0 bases, with 10 bases spanning the gap. CDR1 is LGHDT and CDR2 is YNNKEL in the germline V gene (reference sequence).

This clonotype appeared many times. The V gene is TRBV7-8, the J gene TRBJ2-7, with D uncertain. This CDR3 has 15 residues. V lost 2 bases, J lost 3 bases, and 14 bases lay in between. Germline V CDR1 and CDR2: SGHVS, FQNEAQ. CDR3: CASSLSGRSLYEQYF. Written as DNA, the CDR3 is TGTGCCAGCAGCTTATCCGGACGGTCCCTCTACGAGCAGTACTTC.

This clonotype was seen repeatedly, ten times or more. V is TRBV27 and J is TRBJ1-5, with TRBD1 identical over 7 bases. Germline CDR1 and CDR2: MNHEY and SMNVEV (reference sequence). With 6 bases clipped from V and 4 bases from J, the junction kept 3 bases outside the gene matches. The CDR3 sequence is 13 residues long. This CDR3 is CASRTGMNQPQHF. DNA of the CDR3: TGTGCCAGCAGGACAGGGATGAATCAGCCCCAGCATTTT.

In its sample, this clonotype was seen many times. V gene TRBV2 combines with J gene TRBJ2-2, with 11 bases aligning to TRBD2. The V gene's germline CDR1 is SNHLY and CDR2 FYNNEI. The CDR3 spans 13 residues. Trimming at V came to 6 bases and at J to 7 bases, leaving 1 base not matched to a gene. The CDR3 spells CASSGLAGGELFF. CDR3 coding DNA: TGTGCCAGCAGCGGACTAGCGGGCGGGGAGCTGTTTTTT.

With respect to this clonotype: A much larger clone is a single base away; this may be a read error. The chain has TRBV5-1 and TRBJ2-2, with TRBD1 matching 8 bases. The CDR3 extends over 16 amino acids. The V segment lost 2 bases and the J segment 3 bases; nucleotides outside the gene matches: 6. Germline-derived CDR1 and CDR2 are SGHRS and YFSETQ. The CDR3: CASSFGQGAHTGELFF. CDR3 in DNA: TGCGCCAGCAGCTTCGGTCAGGGGGCTCACACCGGGGAGCTGTTTTTT. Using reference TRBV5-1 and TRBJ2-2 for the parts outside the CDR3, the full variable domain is KAGVTQTPRYLIKTRGQQVTLSCSPISGHRSVSWYQQTPGQGLQFLFEYFSETQRNKGNFPGRFSGRQFSNSRSEMNVSTLELGDSALYLCASSFGQGAHTGELFFGEGSRLTVL.

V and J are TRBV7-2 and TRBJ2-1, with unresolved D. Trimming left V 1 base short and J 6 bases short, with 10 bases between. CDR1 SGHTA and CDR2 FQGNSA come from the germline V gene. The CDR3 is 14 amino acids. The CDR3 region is CASSLGARSNEQFF. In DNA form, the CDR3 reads TGTGCCAGCAGCTTAGGGGCGCGGTCCAATGAGCAGTTCTTC.

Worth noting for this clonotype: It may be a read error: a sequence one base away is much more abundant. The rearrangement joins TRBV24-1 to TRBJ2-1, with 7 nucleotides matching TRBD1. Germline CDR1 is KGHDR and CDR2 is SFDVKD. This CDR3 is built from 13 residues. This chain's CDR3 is CPTAGQAYNEQFF. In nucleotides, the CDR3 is TGTCCCACAGCCGGACAGGCATACAATGAGCAGTTCTTC.

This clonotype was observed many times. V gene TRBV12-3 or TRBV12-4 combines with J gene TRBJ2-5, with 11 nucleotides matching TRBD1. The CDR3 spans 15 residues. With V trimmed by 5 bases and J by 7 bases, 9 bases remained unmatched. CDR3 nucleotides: TGTGCCAGCAGTCCCCTACGGACAGGGGGCGCGACCCAGTACTTC. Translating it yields CASSPLRTGGATQYF.

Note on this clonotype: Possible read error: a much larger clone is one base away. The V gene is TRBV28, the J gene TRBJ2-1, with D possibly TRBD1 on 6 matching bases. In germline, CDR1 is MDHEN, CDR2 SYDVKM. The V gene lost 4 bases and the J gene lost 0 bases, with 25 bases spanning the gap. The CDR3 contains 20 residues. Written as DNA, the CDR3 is TGTGCCAGCAGTTCGGTCGACAGGTTTCCGGGTTCGGTCTCCTACAATGAGCAGTTCTTC. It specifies CASSSVDRFPGSVSYNEQFF.

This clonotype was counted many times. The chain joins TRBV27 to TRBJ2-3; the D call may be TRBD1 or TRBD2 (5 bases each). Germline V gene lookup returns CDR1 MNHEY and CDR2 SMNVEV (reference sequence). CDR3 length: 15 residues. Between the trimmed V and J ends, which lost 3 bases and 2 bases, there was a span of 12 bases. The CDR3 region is CASSFGDGYTDTQYF. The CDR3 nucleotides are TGTGCCAGCAGTTTTGGGGACGGCTACACAGATACGCAGTATTTT.

CDR3 DNA sequence: TGCAGCGTGTATATAGCTTCCTCGGATGGCTACACCTTC. Protein product: CSVYIASSDGYTF. The V gene is TRBV29-1, the J gene TRBJ1-2, with D unclear. Looked up from germline, CDR1 is SQVTM and CDR2 is ANQGSEA. The CDR3 sequence is 13 residues long. V was shortened by 6 bases and J by 6 bases, with 17 bases between the two germline ends.

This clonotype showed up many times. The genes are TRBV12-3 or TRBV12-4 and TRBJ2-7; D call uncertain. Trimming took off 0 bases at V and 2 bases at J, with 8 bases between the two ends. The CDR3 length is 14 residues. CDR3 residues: CASSLAGPPYEQYF. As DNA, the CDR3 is TGTGCCAGCAGTTTAGCAGGGCCCCCCTACGAGCAGTACTTC.

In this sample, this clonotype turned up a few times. In DNA, the CDR3 is TGTGCCAGCAGTGATTCTAGCGGGTTGAGCTCCTACAATGAGCAGTTCTTC. Protein product: CASSDSSGLSSYNEQFF. The rearrangement links TRBV6-1 to TRBJ2-1; TRBD2 matches at 8 bases. Germline V gene sequence: CDR1 MNHNS, CDR2 SASEGT. Losses at the gene ends were 3 bases for V and 0 bases for J; bases not matched to a gene: 7. The CDR3 covers 17 residues.